The T cell receptor beta chain described here comes from a study of T-cell reconstitution after alpha-beta-depleted transplantation in children. Points from the study as a whole: Expanded graft clones, several hundred of them, were reportedly the source of alpha-beta T cells about two months after transplant. Newly produced T cells mostly provided counts and TCRbeta diversity after one year, as hyperexpanded clones declined. Recipient T cells and thymic progenitors that survived were the source of the high TCRbeta diversity seen at day 60 in some patients.

TCRbeta library preparation incorporated unique molecular identifiers. TCRdb reprocessed the PCR reads with MiXCR, giving one entry per CDR3 protein. The sample lists a few hundred thousand distinct CDR3 sequences; roughly 11% were seen once. J lost 4 bases, V lost 6 bases, and 6 bases had no gene match. CDR3 length equals 14 residues. There are many counts of this clonotype. Antigen unknown. The source of this sequence is a male patient between 2 and 10 years old who had a stem cell transplant for chronic granulomatous disease, so the T cells may come from the graft donor. Sequences were derived from peripheral blood, sampled 180 days after TCRalphabeta/CD19-depleted stem cell transplant. The chain joins TRBV12-3 or TRBV12-4 to TRBJ1-2, with TRBD1 matching 9 bases. The CDR3 is CASSPGQGFYGYTF. The CDR3 DNA reads as TGTGCCAGCAGCCCGGGACAGGGCTTCTATGGCTACACCTTC.